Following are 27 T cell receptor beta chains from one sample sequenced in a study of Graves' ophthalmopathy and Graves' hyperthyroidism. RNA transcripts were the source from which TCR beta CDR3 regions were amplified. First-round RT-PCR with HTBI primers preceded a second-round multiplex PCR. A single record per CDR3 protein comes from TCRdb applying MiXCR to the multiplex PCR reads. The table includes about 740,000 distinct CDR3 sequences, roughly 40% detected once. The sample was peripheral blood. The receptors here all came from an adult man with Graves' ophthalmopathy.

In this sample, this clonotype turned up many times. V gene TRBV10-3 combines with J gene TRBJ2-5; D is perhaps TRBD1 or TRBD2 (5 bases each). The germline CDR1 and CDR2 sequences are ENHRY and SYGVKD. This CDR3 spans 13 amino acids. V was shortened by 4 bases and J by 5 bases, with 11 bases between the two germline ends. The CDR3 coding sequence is TGTGCCATCAGTGGGGGGTCCGGGGAGACCCAGTACTTC. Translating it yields CAISGGSGETQYF.

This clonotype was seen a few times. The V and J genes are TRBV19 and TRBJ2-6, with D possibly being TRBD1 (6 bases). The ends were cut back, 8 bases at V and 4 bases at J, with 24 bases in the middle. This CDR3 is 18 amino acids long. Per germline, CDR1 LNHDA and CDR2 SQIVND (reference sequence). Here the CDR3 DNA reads TGTGCCAGTCGAACTGGGGGCAGGGGCAACACCGGGGCCAACGTCCTGACTTTC. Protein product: CASRTGGRGNTGANVLTF.

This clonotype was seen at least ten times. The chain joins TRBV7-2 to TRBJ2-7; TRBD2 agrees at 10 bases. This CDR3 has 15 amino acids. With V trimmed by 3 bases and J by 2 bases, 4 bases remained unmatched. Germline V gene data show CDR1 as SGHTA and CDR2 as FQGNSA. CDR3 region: CASSFGLAEAYEQYF. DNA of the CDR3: TGTGCCAGCAGCTTTGGACTAGCGGAGGCCTACGAGCAGTACTTC.

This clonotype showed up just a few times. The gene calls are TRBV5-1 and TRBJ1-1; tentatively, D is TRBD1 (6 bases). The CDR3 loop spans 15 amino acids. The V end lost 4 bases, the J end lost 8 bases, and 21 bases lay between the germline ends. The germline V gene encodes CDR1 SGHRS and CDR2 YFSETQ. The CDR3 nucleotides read TGCGCCAGCAGCACTCGAAGGACAGAAACCAAAGAAGCTTTCTTT. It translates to CASSTRRTETKEAFF.

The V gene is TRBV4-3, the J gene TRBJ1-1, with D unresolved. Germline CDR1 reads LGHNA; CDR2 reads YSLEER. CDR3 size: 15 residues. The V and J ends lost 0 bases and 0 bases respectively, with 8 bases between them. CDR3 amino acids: CASSQDWRMNTEAFF. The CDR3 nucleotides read TGCGCCAGCAGCCAAGATTGGCGGATGAACACTGAAGCTTTCTTT.

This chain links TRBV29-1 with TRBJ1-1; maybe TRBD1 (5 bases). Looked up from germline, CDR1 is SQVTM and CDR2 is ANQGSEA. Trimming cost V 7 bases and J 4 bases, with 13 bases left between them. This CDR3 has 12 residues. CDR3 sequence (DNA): TGCAGCGCGGGACCGGTGAGCACTGAAGCTTTCTTT. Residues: CSAGPVSTEAFF.

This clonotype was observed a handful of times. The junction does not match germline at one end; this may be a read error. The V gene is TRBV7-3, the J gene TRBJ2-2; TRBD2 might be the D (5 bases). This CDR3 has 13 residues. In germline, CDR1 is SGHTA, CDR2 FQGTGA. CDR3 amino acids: CASSPGPAGKLFF. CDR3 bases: TGTGCCAGCAGCCCCGGGCCGGCCGGGAAGCTGTTTTTT.

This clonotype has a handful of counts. Written as DNA, the CDR3 is TGTGCCAGCCGGGGACTAGCAGCCTACGAGCAGTACTTC. Translating gives CASRGLAAYEQYF. The genes are TRBV2 and TRBJ2-7; TRBD2 aligns across 9 bases. The length of the CDR3 is 13 residues. The ends lost 8 bases at V and 2 bases at J; junction bases unmatched: 4. Germline CDR1 and CDR2: SNHLY and FYNNEI.

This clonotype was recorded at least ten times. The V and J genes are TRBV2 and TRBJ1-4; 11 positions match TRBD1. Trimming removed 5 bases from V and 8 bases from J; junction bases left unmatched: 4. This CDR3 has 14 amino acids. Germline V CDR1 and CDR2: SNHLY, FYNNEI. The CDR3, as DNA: TGTGCCAGCAGTCCGGACAGGGGGCGCGAAAAACTGTTTTTT. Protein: CASSPDRGREKLFF.

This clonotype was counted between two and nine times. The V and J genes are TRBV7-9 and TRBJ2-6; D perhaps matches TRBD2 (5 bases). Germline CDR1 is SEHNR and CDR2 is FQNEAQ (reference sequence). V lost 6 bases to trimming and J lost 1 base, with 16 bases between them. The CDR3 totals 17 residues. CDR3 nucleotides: TGTGCCAGCAGTTACTCGGGAAGGGCATCTGGGGCCAACGTCCTGACTTTC. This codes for CASSYSGRASGANVLTF.

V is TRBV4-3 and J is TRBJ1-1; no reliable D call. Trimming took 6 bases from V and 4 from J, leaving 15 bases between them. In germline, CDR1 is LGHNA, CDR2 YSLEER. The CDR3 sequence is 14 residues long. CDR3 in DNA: TGCGCCAGCAGTCTAAAAATGAAGGTCACTGAAGCTTTCTTT. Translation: CASSLKMKVTEAFF.

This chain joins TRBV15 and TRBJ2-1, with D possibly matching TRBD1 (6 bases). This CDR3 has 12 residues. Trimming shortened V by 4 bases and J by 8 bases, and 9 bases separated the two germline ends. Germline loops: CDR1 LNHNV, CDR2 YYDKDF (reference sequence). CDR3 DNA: TGTGCCACCAGCAAACAGGGTTATGAGCAGTTCTTC. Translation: CATSKQGYEQFF.

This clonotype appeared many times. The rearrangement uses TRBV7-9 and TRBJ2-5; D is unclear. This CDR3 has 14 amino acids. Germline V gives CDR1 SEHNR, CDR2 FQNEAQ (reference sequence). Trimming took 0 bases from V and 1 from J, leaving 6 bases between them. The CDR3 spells CASSLAGIQETQYF. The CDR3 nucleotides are TGTGCCAGCAGCTTAGCAGGAATCCAAGAGACCCAGTACTTC.

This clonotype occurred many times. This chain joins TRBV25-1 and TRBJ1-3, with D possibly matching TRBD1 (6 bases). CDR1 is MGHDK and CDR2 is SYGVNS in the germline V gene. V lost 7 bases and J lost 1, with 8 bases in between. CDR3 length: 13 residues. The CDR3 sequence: CASTRGSGNTIYF. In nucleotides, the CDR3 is TGTGCCAGCACCAGGGGTTCTGGAAACACCATATATTTT.

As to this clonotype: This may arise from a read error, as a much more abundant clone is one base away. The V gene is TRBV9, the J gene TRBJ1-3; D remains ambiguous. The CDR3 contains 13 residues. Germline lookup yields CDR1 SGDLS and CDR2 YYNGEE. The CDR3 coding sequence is TGTGCCGGCAGCGTGAACTCTGGAAACACCATATATTTT. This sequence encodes CAGSVNSGNTIYF.

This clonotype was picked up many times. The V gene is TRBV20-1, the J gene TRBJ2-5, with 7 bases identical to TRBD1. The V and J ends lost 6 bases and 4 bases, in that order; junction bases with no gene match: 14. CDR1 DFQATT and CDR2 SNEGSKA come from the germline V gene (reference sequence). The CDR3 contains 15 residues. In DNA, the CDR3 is TGCAGTGCCACCCCCGGGACAGAAAGCGGAGAGACCCAGTACTTC. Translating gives CSATPGTESGETQYF.

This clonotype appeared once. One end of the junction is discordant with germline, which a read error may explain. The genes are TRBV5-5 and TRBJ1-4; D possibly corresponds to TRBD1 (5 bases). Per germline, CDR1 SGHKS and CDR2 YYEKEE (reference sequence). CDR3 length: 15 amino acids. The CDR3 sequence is CAGSTGHSENEKLFF. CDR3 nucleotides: TGTGCCGGCAGCACCGGACACTCTGAGAATGAAAAACTGTTTTTT.

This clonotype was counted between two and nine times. The CDR3 region has the DNA TGTGCCAGCAGCTCTCGGCCACAGGGGAGATTTGAGACCCAGTACTTC. This translates into CASSSRPQGRFETQYF. The V and J genes are TRBV7-8 and TRBJ2-5, with 7 bases lining up with TRBD1. Germline assignment: CDR1 SGHVS and CDR2 FQNEAQ. The CDR3 sequence is 16 residues long. J lost 5 bases, V lost 4 bases, and 13 bases had no gene match.

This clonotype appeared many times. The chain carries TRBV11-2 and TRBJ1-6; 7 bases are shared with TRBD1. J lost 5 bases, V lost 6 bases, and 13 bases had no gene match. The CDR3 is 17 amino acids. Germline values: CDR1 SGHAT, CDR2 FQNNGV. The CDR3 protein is CASSSMGLGQHNSPLHF. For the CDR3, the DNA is TGTGCCAGCAGTTCGATGGGCCTGGGACAGCATAATTCACCCCTCCACTTT.

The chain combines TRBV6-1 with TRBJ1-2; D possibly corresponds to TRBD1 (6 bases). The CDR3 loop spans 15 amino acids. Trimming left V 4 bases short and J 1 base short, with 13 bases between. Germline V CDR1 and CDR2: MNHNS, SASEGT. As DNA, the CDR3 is TGTGCCAGCAGTGCAGGGGACTTTGGTAACTATGGCTACACCTTC. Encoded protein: CASSAGDFGNYGYTF.

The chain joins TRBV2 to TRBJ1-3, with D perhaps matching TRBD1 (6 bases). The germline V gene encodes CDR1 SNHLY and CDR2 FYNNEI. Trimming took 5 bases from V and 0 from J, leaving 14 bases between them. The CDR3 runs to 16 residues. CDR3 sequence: CASSYSGRGSGNTIYF. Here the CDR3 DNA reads TGTGCCAGCAGTTACTCGGGCAGGGGCTCTGGAAACACCATATATTTT.

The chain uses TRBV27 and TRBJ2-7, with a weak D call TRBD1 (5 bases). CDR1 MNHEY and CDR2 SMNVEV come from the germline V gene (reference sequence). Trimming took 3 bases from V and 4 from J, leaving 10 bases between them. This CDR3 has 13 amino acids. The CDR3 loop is CASSLGREYEQYF. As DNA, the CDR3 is TGTGCCAGCAGTTTGGGCAGGGAATACGAGCAGTACTTC.

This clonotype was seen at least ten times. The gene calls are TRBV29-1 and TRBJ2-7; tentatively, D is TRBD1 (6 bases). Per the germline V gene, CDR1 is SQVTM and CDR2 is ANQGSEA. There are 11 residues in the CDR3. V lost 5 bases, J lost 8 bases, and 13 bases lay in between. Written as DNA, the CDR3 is TGCAGCGTTACCCAGGGGTTGCAGCAGTACTTC. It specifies CSVTQGLQQYF.

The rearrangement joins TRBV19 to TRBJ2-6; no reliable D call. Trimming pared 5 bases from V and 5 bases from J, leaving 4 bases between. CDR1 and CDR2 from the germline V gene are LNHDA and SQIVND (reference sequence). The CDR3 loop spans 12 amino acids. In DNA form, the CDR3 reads TGTGCCAGTAGTGTCCGGGCCAACGTCCTGACTTTC. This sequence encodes CASSVRANVLTF. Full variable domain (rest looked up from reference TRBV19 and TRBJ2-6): DGGITQSPKYLFRKEGQNVTLSCEQNLNHDAMYWYRQDPGQGLRLIYYSQIVNDFQKGDIAEGYSVSREKKESFPLTVTSAQKNPTAFYLCASSVRANVLTFGAGSRLTVL.

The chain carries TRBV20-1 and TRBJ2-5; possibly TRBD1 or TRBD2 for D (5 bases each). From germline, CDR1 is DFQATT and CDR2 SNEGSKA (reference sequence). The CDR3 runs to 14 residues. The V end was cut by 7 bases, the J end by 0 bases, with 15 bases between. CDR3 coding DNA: TGCAGTGGCGGCCGGGACGTGTACCAAGAGACCCAGTACTTC. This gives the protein CSGGRDVYQETQYF.

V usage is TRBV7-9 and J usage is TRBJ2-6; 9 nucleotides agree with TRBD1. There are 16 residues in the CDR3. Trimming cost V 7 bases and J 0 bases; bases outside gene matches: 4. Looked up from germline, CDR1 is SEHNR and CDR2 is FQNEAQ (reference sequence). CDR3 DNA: TGTGCCAGCACCCCGACAGGGGGCTCTGGGGCCAACGTCCTGACTTTC. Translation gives CASTPTGGSGANVLTF.

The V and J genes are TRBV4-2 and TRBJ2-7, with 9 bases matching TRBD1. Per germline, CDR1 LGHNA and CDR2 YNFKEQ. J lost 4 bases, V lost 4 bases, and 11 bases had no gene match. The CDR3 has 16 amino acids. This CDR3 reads CASSLQPGTGTYEQYF. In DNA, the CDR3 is TGTGCCAGCAGCCTCCAGCCCGGGACAGGGACATACGAGCAGTACTTC.